This record looks at one T cell receptor (beta chain) sequence and its context. Its recognized antigen is unknown. No much larger clone is present one base from it, and per-base qualities are unavailable. Patients chosen for sequencing had shown expansion of CD8+CD57+ cells by flow cytometry. Severe acquired aplastic anemia was diagnosed in all patients according to International Study of Aplastic Anemia and Agranulocytosis and Camitta criteria. No therapy had been received by the patients at the time of blood sampling. The study deep-sequenced TCR repertoires of sorted CD4+ and CD8+ blood T cells from severe aplastic anemia patients and healthy subjects. Patients were enrolled in the USA under clinicaltrials.gov protocols 00001620, 01623167, 00001397, 00071045, 00081523 and 00961064. Ficoll-Paque density gradient centrifugation was used to isolate peripheral blood mononuclear cells. Before DNA extraction, CD4+ and CD8+ T cells were sorted by FACS or by magnetic beads.

The CDR3 has 15 amino acids, counting the end cysteine and phenylalanine. The only DNA kept is the CDR3, 45 bases in frame from the first base. From the germline V gene, CDR1 is SNHLY and CDR2 is FYNNEI. V is pared back by 4 bases and J by 2 bases, with 12 bases lying between the germline termini. TCR beta VDJ combination and CDR3 sequence profiling used genomic DNA as the template. An Illumina HiSeq 2000 was used for TCR repertoire sequencing. As for the original processing: TRBV/TRBJ rearrangement plots, CDR3 size and DJ length profiles, and Simpson's diversity index were used to assess repertoires. The most abundant DNA sequence in the deep sequencing data was defined as the immunodominant clone. CDR3 amino acid sequences were checked for sharing between subjects and were compared against published repertoires and the VDJdb database. TCRdb applied fastp at Q25 and MiXCR to the public reads, then kept only in-frame beta chains. One record per CDR3 amino acid sequence lists the most common genes and DNA. The V and J calls here are based on TCRdb, not the publication. In all, the sample holds about 240,000 distinct CDR3 sequences, and 40% to 50% of those were seen once. The ten largest clones represent 6.5% to 8% of the sample.

This entry comes from a study of CD8+CD57+ T cells in acquired aplastic anemia (dated by TCRdb to 2017 to 2018). Broadly, across the study: A mean of around 3 ug of DNA, ranging from roughly 0.17 to 30 ug, was extracted from sorted CD4+ and CD8+ cells. CD8+CD57+ expansion was defined as frequency above the mean frequency observed in healthy subjects.

The investigation overall reported the following: Some 30 CD8+ CDR3 sequences were shared between patients and controls but appeared highly expressed in patients and within their immunodominant clones. CD8+ Simpson's diversity did not differ significantly between patients and healthy controls (P=0.060).

This chain joins TRBV2 to TRBJ1-5; the best D guess is TRBD1, with 5 bases matching. The sequenced sample consisted of sorted CD4+, CD8+, or CD8+CD57+ T cells (not recorded which) from PBMCs. This TCR derives from a human donor with aplastic anemia. CDR3 protein: CASSVYGGGNQPQHF. The nucleotide sequence is given as TGTGCCAGCAGTGTGTACGGAGGGGGCAATCAGCCCCAGCATTTT.